This T cell receptor (beta chain) was found in a study of T cell repertoires in aging, cancer and after chemotherapy. Rearranged V-D-J TRB sequences were amplified with a mixed TRB-A/B primer pool. MiXCR, applied by TCRdb to the multiplex PCR reads, yields one record per CDR3 protein. The table lists 460 or so distinct CDR3 sequences, more than 30% of them singletons, with 32% in the top ten. This clonotype is categorized as large. The germline gives CDR1 GTSNPN, CDR2 SVGIG (reference sequence). Trimming pared 2 bases from V and 2 bases from J, leaving 7 bases between. The CDR3 covers 12 residues. The template was genomic DNA from peripheral blood, not RNA.

This clonotype was sampled from a human donor with a blood cancer. The chain links TRBV30 to TRBJ2-7; no clear D. The sample consisted of blood. The DNA of the CDR3 is TGTGCCTGGAGTCCCTCCCCCTACGAGCAGTACTTC. Protein product: CAWSPSPYEQYF.